This section outlines one TCR beta chain sequence together with its context. Its antigen is unknown. Here immunoSEQ multiplex PCR was the method, and the copy in TCRdb shows in-frame clones only, minus some. The table has about 140,000 clones, approximately 89% seen once. The CDR3 contains 13 residues. Germline V gives CDR1 SGHRS, CDR2 YFSETQ. The trim removed 3 bases at V and 9 bases at J, leaving 3 bases unmatched. The sample comes from a study of cytotoxic CD8 clonotypes in ibrutinib-treated CLL. Across the whole study: Results showed about 24 partial and 2 complete responses; following median about 68 months, about 15 remained remitted, about 12 advanced.

Study-wide results and caveats: Baseline-level clonality went beyond age-matched healthy donors and moved in step with circulating CD8+ T-cell counts. Public clonotypes occurred uncommonly; on treatment, they contracted or remained stable.

The rearrangement links TRBV5-1 to TRBJ2-1; 10 positions agree with TRBD1. Sequencing was performed on PBMCs, taken after 12 months of ibrutinib treatment. The TCR comes from a human donor with chronic lymphocytic leukemia. CDR3 DNA: TGCGCCAGCAGCTACCGACAGGGGGCTGAGCAGTTCTTC. Its translation: CASSYRQGAEQFF.